The 2 T cell receptor beta chains listed next were all sequenced from one sample in a study of T cells expressing NK-cell markers. With the 5' RACE reads reprocessed, TCRdb shows one record per CDR3 protein and no DNA. In total, the table holds 500,000 to 700,000 distinct CDR3 sequences. Sequenced material: blood T cells: a sorted CD56 or NKG2C T cell subset, CD4+ or CD8+ T cells, or bulk PBMC T cells (not recorded which). The receptors originated from a man aged 18 to 30 in good health.

The V call is TRBV5-1, the J call TRBJ2-1; TCRdb gives TRBD2 as the D gene, but with no DNA this cannot be confirmed. CDR1 and CDR2 from the germline V gene are SGHRS and YFSETQ. The CDR3 covers 15 residues. CDR3 protein: CASSLGSLALNEQFF.

V and J are TRBV29-1 and TRBJ2-7. From germline, CDR1 is SQVTM and CDR2 ANQGSEA. There are 13 residues in the CDR3. The CDR3 here is CSVESKGSYEQYF.